This TCR beta chain was recorded in a study of blood T cell repertoires in COVID-19. Study-wide background: Whether acute or convalescent, the COVID-19 samples came from the United States, Italy and Spain. Nucleic acid was either cDNA or gDNA, and it came from T cells, B-cell-depleted T cells, or PBMCs.

Only one count was recorded for this clone. Clones were read by immunoSEQ multiplex PCR, and TCRdb kept only the in-frame ones, dropping some. The repertoire holds more than 150,000 clones, about 85% seen once, with around 9.8% in the top ten. The clonotype originates from a woman of 80 years or more with acute or convalescent COVID-19. The material sequenced was peripheral blood.

The CDR3 coding sequence is TGTGCCGTGGCCCAGGGGGCGTTGCGAGAAAAACTGTTTTTT. Amino acids: CAVAQGALREKLFF. The rearrangement joins TRBV6-5 to TRBJ1-4; 8 nucleotides match TRBD1. Germline V gene data show CDR1 as MNHEY and CDR2 as SVGAGI. The CDR3 contains 14 residues. Germline trimming cut 11 bases from V and 8 bases from J; bases unmatched to any gene: 13.